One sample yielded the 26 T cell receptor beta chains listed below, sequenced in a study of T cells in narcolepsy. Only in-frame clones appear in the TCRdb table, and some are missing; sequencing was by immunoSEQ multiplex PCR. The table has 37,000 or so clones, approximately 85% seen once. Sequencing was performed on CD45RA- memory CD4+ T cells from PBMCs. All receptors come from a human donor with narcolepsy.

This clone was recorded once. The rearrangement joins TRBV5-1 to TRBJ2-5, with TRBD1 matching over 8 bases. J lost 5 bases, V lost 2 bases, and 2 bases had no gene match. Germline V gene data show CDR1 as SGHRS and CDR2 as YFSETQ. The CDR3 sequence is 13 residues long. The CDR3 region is CASSLNRGETQYF. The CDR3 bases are TGCGCCAGCAGCTTAAACAGGGGGGAGACCCAGTACTTC.

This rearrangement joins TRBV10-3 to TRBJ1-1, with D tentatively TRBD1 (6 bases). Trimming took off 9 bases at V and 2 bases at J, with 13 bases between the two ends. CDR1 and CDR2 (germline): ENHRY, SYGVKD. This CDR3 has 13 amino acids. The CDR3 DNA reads TGTGCCATGTCACAGGGAGAAAACACTGAAGCTTTCTTT. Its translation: CAMSQGENTEAFF.

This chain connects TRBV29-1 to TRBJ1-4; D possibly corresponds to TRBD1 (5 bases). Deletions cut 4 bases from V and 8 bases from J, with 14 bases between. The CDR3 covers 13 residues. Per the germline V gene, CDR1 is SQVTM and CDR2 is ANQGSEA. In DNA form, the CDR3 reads TGCAGCGTTGCCGGGGGACGGGGCGAAAAACTGTTTTTT. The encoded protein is CSVAGGRGEKLFF.

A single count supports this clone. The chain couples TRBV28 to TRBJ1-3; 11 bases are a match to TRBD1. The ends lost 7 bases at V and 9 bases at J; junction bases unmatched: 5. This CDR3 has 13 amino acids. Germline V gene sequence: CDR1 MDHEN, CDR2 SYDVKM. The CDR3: CASKGTGGGTIYF. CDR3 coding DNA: TGTGCCAGCAAAGGGACAGGGGGGGGCACCATATATTTT. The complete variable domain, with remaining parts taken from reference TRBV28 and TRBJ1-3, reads DVKVTQSSRYLVKRTGEKVFLECVQDMDHENMFWYRQDPGLGLRLIYFSYDVKMKEKGDIPEGYSVSREKKERFSLILESASTNQTSMYLCASKGTGGGTIYFGEGSWLTVV.

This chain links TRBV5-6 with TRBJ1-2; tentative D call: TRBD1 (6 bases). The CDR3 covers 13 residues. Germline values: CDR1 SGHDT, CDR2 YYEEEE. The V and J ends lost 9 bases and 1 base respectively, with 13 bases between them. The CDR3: CANYHRDNYGYTF. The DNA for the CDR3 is TGTGCCAACTACCACAGGGATAACTATGGCTACACCTTC.

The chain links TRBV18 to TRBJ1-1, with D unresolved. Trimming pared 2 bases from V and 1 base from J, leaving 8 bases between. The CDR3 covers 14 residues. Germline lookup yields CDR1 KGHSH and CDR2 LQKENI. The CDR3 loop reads CASSPWAENTEAFF. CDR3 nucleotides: TGTGCCAGCTCACCATGGGCAGAGAACACTGAAGCTTTCTTT.

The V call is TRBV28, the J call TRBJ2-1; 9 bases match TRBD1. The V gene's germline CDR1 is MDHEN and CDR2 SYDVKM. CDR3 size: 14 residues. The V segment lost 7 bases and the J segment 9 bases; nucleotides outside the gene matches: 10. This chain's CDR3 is CASIAGQGLGEQFF. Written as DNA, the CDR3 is TGTGCCAGCATTGCGGGACAGGGTTTAGGTGAGCAGTTCTTC.

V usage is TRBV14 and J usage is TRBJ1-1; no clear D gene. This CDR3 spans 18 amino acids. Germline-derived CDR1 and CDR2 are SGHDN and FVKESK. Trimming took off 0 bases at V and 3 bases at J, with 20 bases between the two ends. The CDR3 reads CASSQDAAGFPLDTEAFF. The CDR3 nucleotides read TGTGCCAGCAGCCAAGATGCGGCAGGTTTTCCCCTAGACACTGAAGCTTTCTTT.

The CDR3 loop reads CASSPRGQGRTGELFF. Here the CDR3 DNA reads TGTGCCAGCTCACCGAGGGGACAGGGACGCACCGGGGAGCTGTTTTTT. The chain joins TRBV18 to TRBJ2-2; 9 nucleotides agree with TRBD1. CDR3 length: 16 residues. Germline CDR1 and CDR2: KGHSH and LQKENI. Germline trimming cut 3 bases from V and 4 bases from J; bases unmatched to any gene: 6.

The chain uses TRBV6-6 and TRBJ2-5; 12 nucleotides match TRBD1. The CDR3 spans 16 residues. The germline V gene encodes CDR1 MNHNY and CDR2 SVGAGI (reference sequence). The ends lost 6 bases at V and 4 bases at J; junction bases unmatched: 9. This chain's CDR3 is CASSSGGTGGVETQYF. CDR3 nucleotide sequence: TGTGCCAGCAGCTCGGGGGGGACAGGGGGCGTAGAGACCCAGTACTTC.

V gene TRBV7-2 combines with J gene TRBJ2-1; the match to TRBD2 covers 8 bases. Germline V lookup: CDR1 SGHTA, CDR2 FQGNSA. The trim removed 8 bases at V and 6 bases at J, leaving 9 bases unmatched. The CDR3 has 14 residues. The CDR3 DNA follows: TGTGCCAGCCGTCGGGGGGGGCTCGGCAATGAGCAGTTCTTC. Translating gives CASRRGGLGNEQFF. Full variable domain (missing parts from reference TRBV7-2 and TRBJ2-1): GAGVSQSPSNKVTEKGKDVELRCDPISGHTALYWYRQSLGQGLEFLIYFQGNSAPDKSGLPSDRFSAERTGGSVSTLTIQRTQQEDSAVYLCASRRGGLGNEQFFGPGTRLTVL.

This CDR3 is CASAPGFYEQYF. The DNA of the CDR3 is TGTGCCAGCGCCCCGGGCTTCTACGAGCAGTACTTC. The rearrangement uses TRBV11-3 and TRBJ2-7; no clear D. This CDR3 spans 12 amino acids. CDR1 is SGHNT and CDR2 is YENEEA in the germline V gene. Trimming took off 8 bases at V and 3 bases at J, with 11 bases between the two ends.

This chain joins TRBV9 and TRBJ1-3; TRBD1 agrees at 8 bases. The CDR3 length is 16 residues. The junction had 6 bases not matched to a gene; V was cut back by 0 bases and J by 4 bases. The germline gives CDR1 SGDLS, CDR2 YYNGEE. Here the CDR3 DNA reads TGTGCCAGCAGCGTAGTAGCAGGGGGCAAAGGAAACACCATATATTTT. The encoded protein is CASSVVAGGKGNTIYF.

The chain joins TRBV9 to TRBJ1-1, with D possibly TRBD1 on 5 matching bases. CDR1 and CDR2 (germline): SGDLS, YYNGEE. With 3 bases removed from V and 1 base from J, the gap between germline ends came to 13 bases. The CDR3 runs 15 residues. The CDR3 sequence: CASSAGSLGNTEAFF. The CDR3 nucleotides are TGTGCCAGCAGCGCAGGGAGTCTGGGGAACACTGAAGCTTTCTTT.

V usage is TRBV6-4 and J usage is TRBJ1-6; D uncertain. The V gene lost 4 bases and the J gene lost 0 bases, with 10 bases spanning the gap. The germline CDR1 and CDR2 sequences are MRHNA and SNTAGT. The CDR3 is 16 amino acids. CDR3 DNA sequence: TGTGCCAGCAGTGCGGGAGGCCCCTCCTATAATTCACCCCTCCACTTT. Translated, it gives CASSAGGPSYNSPLHF.

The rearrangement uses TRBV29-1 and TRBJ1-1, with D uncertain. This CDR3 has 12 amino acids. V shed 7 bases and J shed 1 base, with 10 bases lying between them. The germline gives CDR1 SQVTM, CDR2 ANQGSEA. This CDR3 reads CSAKAQNTEAFF. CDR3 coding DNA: TGCAGCGCTAAAGCGCAGAACACTGAAGCTTTCTTT.

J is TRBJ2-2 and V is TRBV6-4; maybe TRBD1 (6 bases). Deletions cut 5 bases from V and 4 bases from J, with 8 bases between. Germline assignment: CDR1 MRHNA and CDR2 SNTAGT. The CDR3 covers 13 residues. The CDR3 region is CASSRRGTGELFF. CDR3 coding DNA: TGTGCCAGCAGTCGCAGGGGCACCGGGGAGCTGTTTTTT.

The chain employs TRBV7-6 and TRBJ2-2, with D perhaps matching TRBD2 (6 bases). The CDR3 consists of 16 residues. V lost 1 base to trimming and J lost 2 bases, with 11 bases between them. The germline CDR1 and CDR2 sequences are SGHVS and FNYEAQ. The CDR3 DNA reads TGTGCCAGCAGCTTAGGGACCGGGAGTAACACCGGGGAGCTGTTTTTT. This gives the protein CASSLGTGSNTGELFF.

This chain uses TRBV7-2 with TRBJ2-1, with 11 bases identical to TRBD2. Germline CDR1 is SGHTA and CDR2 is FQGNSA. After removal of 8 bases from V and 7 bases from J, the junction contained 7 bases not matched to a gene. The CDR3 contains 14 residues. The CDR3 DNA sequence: TGTGCCAGCGTGCTAGCGGGGGGTAGTAATGAGCAGTTCTTC. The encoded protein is CASVLAGGSNEQFF.

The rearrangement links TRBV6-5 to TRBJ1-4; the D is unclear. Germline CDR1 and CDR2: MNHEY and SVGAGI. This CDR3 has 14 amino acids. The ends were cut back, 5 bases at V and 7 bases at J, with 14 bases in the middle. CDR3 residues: CASSQAFSGEKLFF. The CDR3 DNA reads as TGTGCCAGCAGTCAGGCCTTTAGTGGTGAAAAACTGTTTTTT.

The CDR3 nucleotides read TGTGCCTGGAGTCAGGAGAACACTGAAGCTTTCTTT. Translated, it gives CAWSQENTEAFF. This chain uses TRBV30 with TRBJ1-1; D remains ambiguous. This CDR3 has 12 residues. Germline values: CDR1 GTSNPN, CDR2 SVGIG (reference sequence). V was trimmed by 2 bases and J by 1 base, leaving 5 bases between them.

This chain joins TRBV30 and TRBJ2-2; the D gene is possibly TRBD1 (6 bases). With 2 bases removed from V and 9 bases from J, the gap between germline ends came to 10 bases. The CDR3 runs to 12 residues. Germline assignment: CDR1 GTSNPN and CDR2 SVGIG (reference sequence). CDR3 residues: CAWSTGNRELFF. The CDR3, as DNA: TGTGCCTGGAGTACAGGGAATAGGGAGCTGTTTTTT. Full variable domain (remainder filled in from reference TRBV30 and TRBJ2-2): SQTIHQWPATLVQPVGSPLSLECTVEGTSNPNLYWYRQAAGRGLQLLFYSVGIGQISSEVPQNLSASRPQDRQFILSSKKLLLSDSGFYLCAWSTGNRELFFGEGSRLTVL.

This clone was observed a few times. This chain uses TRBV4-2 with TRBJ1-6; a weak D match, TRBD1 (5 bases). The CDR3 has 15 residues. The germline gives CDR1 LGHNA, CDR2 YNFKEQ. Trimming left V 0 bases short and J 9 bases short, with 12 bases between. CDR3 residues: CASSQDMAGTSPLHF. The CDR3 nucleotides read TGTGCCAGCAGCCAAGATATGGCAGGGACTTCACCCCTCCACTTT.

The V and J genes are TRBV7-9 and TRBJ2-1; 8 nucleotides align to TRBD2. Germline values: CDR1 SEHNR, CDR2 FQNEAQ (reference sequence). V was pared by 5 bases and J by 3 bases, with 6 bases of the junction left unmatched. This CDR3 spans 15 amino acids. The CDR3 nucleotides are TGTGCCAGCAGCCATGGGGCGGGGGGCTACAATGAGCAGTTCTTC. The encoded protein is CASSHGAGGYNEQFF.

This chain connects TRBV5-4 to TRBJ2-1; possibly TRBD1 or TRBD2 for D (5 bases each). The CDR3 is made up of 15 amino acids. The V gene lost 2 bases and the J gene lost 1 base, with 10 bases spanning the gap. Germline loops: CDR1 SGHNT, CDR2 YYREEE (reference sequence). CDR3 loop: CASSFWGMSYNEQFF. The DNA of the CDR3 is TGTGCCAGCAGCTTCTGGGGGATGTCCTACAATGAGCAGTTCTTC.

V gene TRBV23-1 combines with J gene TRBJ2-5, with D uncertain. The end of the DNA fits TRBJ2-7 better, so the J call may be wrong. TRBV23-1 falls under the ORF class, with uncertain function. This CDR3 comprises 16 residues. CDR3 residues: CASSQGSWQAIYEQYF. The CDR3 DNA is TGCGCCAGCAGTCAAGGGTCGTGGCAGGCCATCTACGAGCAGTACTTC.